This TCR beta chain stems from a study of regulatory and conventional T cells in RAG deficiency. Comments on this clone: What it recognizes is unknown.

Study-wide points: Patient subsets had shorter CDR3s; Omenn Treg-Tconv overlap exceeded 75%. Omenn CD25-high CD127-low cells may be activated cells, not true Tregs.

TCRdb keeps only in-frame clones here, not all; method: immunoSEQ multiplex PCR. Of over 15,000 clones listed, approximately 86% are singletons. The V gene end was trimmed by 4 bases and the J gene end by 3 bases; junction bases not matched to a gene: 10. Germline CDR1 reads SGHRS; CDR2 reads YFSETQ. The CDR3 runs to 16 residues. Genomic DNA came from blood regulatory T cells gated CD4+ CD25-high CD127-low. The sample also formed part of further work on regulatory T cells. Per that study: Amplification used 52 TRBV primers and 13 TRBJ primers. In patients, unique TRB V-J pairs were restricted and V/J usage skewed, especially in Tregs.

The receptor's source is a human donor in good health. The specimen was Tregs sorted from blood. V gene TRBV5-1 combines with J gene TRBJ2-1; 7 nucleotides line up with TRBD2. The DNA of the CDR3 is TGCGCCAGCAGCACCGTCGTAGCGGGTGGCTACAATGAGCAGTTCTTC. Its protein is CASSTVVAGGYNEQFF.